The clone carrying this T cell receptor beta chain has just one count. These data belong to a study of blood T cell repertoires in COVID-19. Study as a whole: Samples taken during acute and convalescent COVID-19 were collected in the United States, Italy and Spain. PBMCs, B-cell-depleted T cells, or T cells were the source of the cDNA or gDNA that made up the material.

As originally analysed: Amplified reference gene primers provided the basis for estimating nucleated cell counts. The data were produced by immunoSEQ multiplex PCR, yet TCRdb's version contains in-frame clones alone and is incomplete. V, J and clone size derive from that table, while D and trimming were established from the DNA sequence. Among approximately 120,000 clones, about 83% were seen once, and the ten largest hold 5% to 6.5%. Germline trimming cut 4 bases from V and 6 bases from J; bases unmatched to any gene: 6. The CDR3 extends over 15 amino acids. CDR1 and CDR2 from the germline V gene are MGHRA and YSYEKL.

This TCR was recovered from a human donor in a cohort sampled during active COVID-19. The sample consisted of peripheral blood. V is TRBV4-1 and J is TRBJ2-2, with 9 bases that match TRBD2. CDR3 protein: CASSPSGNSAGELFF. CDR3 DNA sequence: TGCGCCAGCAGCCCTAGCGGGAATTCGGCCGGGGAGCTGTTTTTT.